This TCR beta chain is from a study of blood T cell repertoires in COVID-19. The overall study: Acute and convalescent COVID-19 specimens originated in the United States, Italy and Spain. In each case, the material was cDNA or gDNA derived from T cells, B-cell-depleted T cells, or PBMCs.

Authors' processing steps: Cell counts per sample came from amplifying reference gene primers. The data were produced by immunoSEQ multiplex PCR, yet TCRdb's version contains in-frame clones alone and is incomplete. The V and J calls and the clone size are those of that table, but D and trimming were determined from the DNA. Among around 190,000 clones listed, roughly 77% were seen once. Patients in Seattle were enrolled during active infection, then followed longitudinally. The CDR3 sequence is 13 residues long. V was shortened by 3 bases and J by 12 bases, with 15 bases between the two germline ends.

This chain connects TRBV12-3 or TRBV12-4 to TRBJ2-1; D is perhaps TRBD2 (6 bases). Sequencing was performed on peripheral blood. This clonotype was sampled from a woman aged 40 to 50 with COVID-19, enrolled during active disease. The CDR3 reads CASSFPGLWGQFF. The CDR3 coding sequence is TGTGCCAGCAGTTTCCCGGGACTTTGGGGGCAGTTCTTC.